These T cell receptor beta chains were read from a single sample in a study of blood T cell repertoires in COVID-19. This table comes from immunoSEQ multiplex PCR, and its TCRdb copy is limited to in-frame clones, with some not included. The sample gives 100,000 to 150,000 clones, approximately 90% of which show up once; roughly 1.2% is in the top ten. The sequenced material came from peripheral blood. The receptors shown here come from an elderly woman with acute or convalescent COVID-19. Each CDR3 is given with its conserved first and last residue. Each record gives: V gene, D gene, CDR3 length, clone size, J gene, CDR3 DNA, CDR3 protein. The D gene is left open where the match is weak. Some rows mark clone size as missing; the rest say once, few, many or name a class of expanded clone.

>TRBV9|TRBD1|17|.|TRBJ2-3
TGTGCCAGCAGCACGCGACCAAGTGGGACAGGTGCAGATACGCAGTATTTT
CASSTRPSGTGADTQYF
>TRBV19|TRBD2|17|.|TRBJ2-3
TGTGCCAGTAGTATAACTAGCGGGAGTGCTAGCACAGATACGCAGTATTTT
CASSITSGSASTDTQYF
>TRBV5-4|TRBD1|16|once|TRBJ1-2
TGTGCCAGCAGCATCCCGAACAGGGGCCCTAACTATGGCTACACCTTC
CASSIPNRGPNYGYTF
>TRBV4-3|TRBD1|16|.|TRBJ1-2
TGCGCCAGCAGCCAAGATCGTAAAGGGGGCGTATATGGCTACACCTTC
CASSQDRKGGVYGYTF
>TRBV28|.|16|.|TRBJ2-1
TGTGCCAGCAGTTCATCGGGGGTCAGCTCCTACAATGAGCAGTTCTTC
CASSSSGVSSYNEQFF
>TRBV5-4|TRBD2|15|.|TRBJ2-1
TGTGCCAGCAGCTTGGGTCTAGCGGGGGTCAATGAGCAGTTCTTC
CASSLGLAGVNEQFF
>TRBV3-1/TRBV3-2|.|16|.|TRBJ1-2
TGTGCCAGCAGCCAATATCAGGGGCTTATTTCGTATGGCTACACCTTC
CASSQYQGLISYGYTF
>TRBV7-8|.|15|once|TRBJ1-4
TGTGCCAGCAGCTCTACAGGGACTAGGGGTGAAAAACTGTTTTTT
CASSSTGTRGEKLFF
>TRBV5-1|TRBD2|20|.|TRBJ2-1
TGCGCCAGCAGCTCCCACCTTCTGGGACTAGCGGGGGGCCCCCACCAGGAGCAGTTCTTC
CASSSHLLGLAGGPHQEQFF
>TRBV12-3/TRBV12-4|.|13|.|TRBJ2-2
TGTGCCAGCAGGACCGGGAAAAACGGGGAGCTGTTTTTT
CASRTGKNGELFF
>TRBV7-2|.|15|.|TRBJ2-2
TGTGCCAGCAGCTTAACGGGGGGCGGGGCGGGGGAGCTGTTTTTT
CASSLTGGGAGELFF
>TRBV19|TRBD2|15|.|TRBJ2-2
TGTGCCAGTAGTAGGCTACCAGCGGGGTCCGGGGAGCTGTTTTTT
CASSRLPAGSGELFF
>TRBV5-1|.|13|.|TRBJ1-1
TGCGCCAGCAGCTTGATTCGGGAAACTGAAGCTTTCTTT
CASSLIRETEAFF
>TRBV7-8|TRBD2|15|.|TRBJ2-7
TGTGCCAGCAGCTTAATCCCGGGAGGGAGCAACGAGCAGTACTTC
CASSLIPGGSNEQYF
>TRBV27|.|15|.|TRBJ2-3
TGTGCCAGCAGTTTACGGACTCCTTTTGGGGATACGCAGTATTTT
CASSLRTPFGDTQYF
>TRBV4-3|TRBD1|15|.|TRBJ1-3
TGCGCCAGCAGCCAGGCGACAGGGGGCGGAAACACCATATATTTT
CASSQATGGGNTIYF
>TRBV7-2|TRBD1|15|.|TRBJ1-4
TGTGCCAGCAGCCCGGGGACAGGGCGCTATGAAAAACTGTTTTTT
CASSPGTGRYEKLFF
>TRBV3-1/TRBV3-2|.|13|.|TRBJ2-3
TGTGCCAGCAGTCCCGGCAGGTTTGATACGCAGTATTTT
CASSPGRFDTQYF
>TRBV29-1|TRBD1|14|.|TRBJ1-5
TGCAGCGTTGGAGGGACAGGCGTGAGGCAGCCCCAGCATTTT
CSVGGTGVRQPQHF
>TRBV6-1|TRBD2|16|few|TRBJ2-1
TGTGCCAGCAGTGGAAAACCGGGACTAGATTACAATGAGCAGTTCTTC
CASSGKPGLDYNEQFF
>TRBV4-1|TRBD2|19|.|TRBJ2-1
TGCGCCAGCAGCCAAGGACAGGGGCCTACTAGCGGGAGGAAGAATGAGCAGTTCTTC
CASSQGQGPTSGRKNEQFF
>TRBV7-9|.|11|few|TRBJ2-5
TGTGCCAGCAGGGAAACAGGGCCCCAGTACTTC
CASRETGPQYF
>TRBV12-3/TRBV12-4|TRBD1|13|.|TRBJ1-6
TGTGCCAGCGGAACAGGGGTGAGTTCACCCCTCCACTTT
CASGTGVSSPLHF
>TRBV18|.|14|once|TRBJ2-7
TGTGCCAGCTCACCGGTCGGGGGAGCCTACGAGCAGTACTTC
CASSPVGGAYEQYF
>TRBV25-1|TRBD1|14|.|TRBJ2-7
TGTGCCAGCAGTCTAGGACAGGGGACTTACGAGCAGTACTTC
CASSLGQGTYEQYF
>TRBV18|.|12|once|TRBJ2-5
TGTGCCAGCTCACCCGGGGGAGAGACCCAGTACTTC
CASSPGGETQYF
>TRBV3-1/TRBV3-2|TRBD2|16|.|TRBJ2-5
TGTGCCAGCAGCCAGGCGACTAGCGGGGGTATTAAGACCCAGTACTTC
CASSQATSGGIKTQYF
>TRBV5-1|TRBD1|13|.|TRBJ1-2
TGCGCCAGCAGCTTTTCAGGGGGCGATGGCTACACCTTC
CASSFSGGDGYTF
>TRBV18|TRBD1|14|.|TRBJ1-2
TGTGCCAGCTCACCCTGGACAGGGGCGGGAGGCTACACCTTC
CASSPWTGAGGYTF
>TRBV7-3|.|13|.|TRBJ1-1
TGTGCCAGCAGCGCCGCCAGGGACACTGAAGCTTTCTTT
CASSAARDTEAFF
>TRBV15|TRBD1|17|.|TRBJ2-3
TGTGCCACCAGCAGACCGAACCGGGACAGGGGCACAGATACGCAGTATTTT
CATSRPNRDRGTDTQYF
>TRBV19|.|14|.|TRBJ1-1
TGTGCCAGTAGTATAACAGGGTGGGGCACTGAAGCTTTCTTT
CASSITGWGTEAFF
>TRBV11-1|TRBD1|15|.|TRBJ1-4
TGTGCCAGCAGACCTTCACAGGGGAGGAATGAAAAACTGTTTTTT
CASRPSQGRNEKLFF
>TRBV6-1|.|18|.|TRBJ1-3
TGTGCCAGCAGTGAAGCCCCGCCAGGTGGAACCTCTGGAAACACCATATATTTT
CASSEAPPGGTSGNTIYF
>TRBV7-9|.|14|.|TRBJ2-5
TGTGCCAGCAGCTTAGCGGGGGGATTAGAGACCCAGTACTTC
CASSLAGGLETQYF
>TRBV10-3|.|13|.|TRBJ1-1
TGTGCCATCAGTGAGCGGGGGGACACTGAAGCTTTCTTT
CAISERGDTEAFF
>TRBV13|TRBD2|16|few|TRBJ2-3
TGTGCCAGCAGCTTCAGACTAGCGGGAGTTGCAGATACGCAGTATTTT
CASSFRLAGVADTQYF
>TRBV9|.|15|.|TRBJ1-2
TGTGCCAGCAGCTTCCGGGAGGCAGCTAACTATGGCTACACCTTC
CASSFREAANYGYTF